This T cell receptor (beta chain) was obtained from a study of T cells in Graves' hyperthyroidism and ophthalmopathy (dated by TCRdb to between 2018 and 2021). A note on the overall study: Peripheral blood samples were taken at initial diagnosis, before any treatment was given. To identify distinguishing TCR V-J signatures, a discovery cohort of 90 to 100 patients was used, comprising 40 to 45 with Graves' ophthalmopathy and about 59 with stable Graves' hyperthyroidism. Whether ophthalmopathy could be predicted prospectively was tested in an independent validation cohort made up of 18 to 20 hyperthyroidism patients plus 17 patients who later progressed to ophthalmopathy. The roughly 94 discovery patients were randomly split 7:3 into training and test sets. In six Graves' hyperthyroidism patients, the study also compared T-cell repertoires from thyroid tissue with T-cell repertoires from blood. After sampling, hyperthyroidism patients received methimazole starting at 30 mg daily, and ophthalmopathy patients received high-dose intravenous methylprednisolone. TCR Vbeta CDR3 sequencing of some 140 peripheral blood samples (43 ophthalmopathy, 75 to 80 hyperthyroidism and approximately 17 progressor patients) is reported in the paper.

Overall study results and their limits: A 13 V-J signature model separated ophthalmopathy from stable hyperthyroidism, with 87.88% sensitivity and roughly 82% specificity in cross-validation and 80%/75% in testing. No statistical method was used to fix the sample size in advance, and group allocation was not hidden from the investigators. During validation, the model predicted progression to ophthalmopathy a median of around 7 months ahead of onset, with approximately 71% sensitivity and roughly 72% specificity. Most expanded thyroid clonotypes (frequency above 0.001) were also detected in blood, suggesting blood repertoires may reflect thyroid immune responses.

This clonotype was counted many times. It lacks a known antigen. No base quality information exists; no much larger clone differs at one position. V is pared back by 5 bases and J by 9 bases, with 14 bases lying between the germline termini. The germline V gene supplies CDR1 MNHNS and CDR2 SASEGT. CDR3 length: 13 amino acids, cysteine to phenylalanine. CDR3 DNA is the only sequence kept; it has 39 bases, read in frame from the first base. Stable Graves' hyperthyroidism was defined as no progression to ophthalmopathy during 18 months of follow-up. Hyperthyroidism patients were newly diagnosed, with disease duration under 2 months, and aged 18 to 65 years. The study excluded patients with uncontrolled infections, other autoimmune diseases, pregnancy or lactation. Diagnoses were established on the basis of clinical symptoms, serum thyroxine and TRAb, thyroid ultrasound, and orbital computed tomography. PBMCs were separated from around 9.1 ml of fresh peripheral blood using Ficoll-Paque density gradient centrifugation. Total RNA was extracted using Trizol reagent, and RNA quality was assessed on an Agilent 2100 Bioanalyzer.

The TCR beta CDR3 regions were amplified from RNA transcripts. For the first round of RT-PCR on the TCR CDR3, the HTBI primer set was used together with the Qiagen OneStep RT-PCR kit. A second multiplex PCR round built the libraries, followed by size selection and purification. Sequencing of the libraries was done on an Illumina HiSeq2000 using paired-end 100 bp reads. On the study's bioinformatics: Raw data were processed with SOAPnuke, discarding reads with adapters, uncalled bases, mean Phred below 15, or no exact constant-primer or identifier match. COPE v1.2.5 was used to merge the high-quality paired reads, and each unique nucleotide sequence was defined as a clonotype. MiTCR v1.1 was used to align the clonotypes against IMGT TRBV, TRBD and TRBJ reference segments. The analysis was restricted to V-J combinations with a frequency above 0.0001, which together covered about 99% of the repertoires. The TCS score was defined as the ratio of F50 (clonal expansion) to E x V (chaos), calculated using BLOSUM62-based TCRdist between CDR3 peptides within each V-J. Welch's t-statistics and random forest reduced fewer than 600 V-J features to 10 to 15, which were used in a naive Bayes classifier (R e1071). Using fastp at Q25 and MiXCR, TCRdb reprocessed the public reads and kept productive beta chains. Merged by CDR3 protein, the rows form single entries marked with the most common genes and DNA. The V and J calls and clone size come from TCRdb's table, not from the authors' own analysis. Across this sample there are about 360,000 distinct CDR3 sequences, with over 10% seen only once. The leading ten clones occupy about 9.1% of the sample.

The sequence was obtained from a woman between 18 and 30 years old with Graves' hyperthyroidism. Rearrangement joined TRBV6-1 to TRBJ2-4, with the D assignment possibly TRBD1 or TRBD2, given 5 matching bases for each. Sequenced: blood. The CDR3 is CASSSGTFGIQYF. The sequenced DNA: TGTGCCAGCAGTTCCGGGACCTTCGGCATTCAGTACTTC.